Given below is one T cell receptor beta chain in context. Its antigen target is currently unknown. Library preparation was by 5' RACE. Preparation of each TCR library used around 3,500 ng of total RNA. For each sample, cDNA synthesis with SMARTScribe reverse transcriptase was split into eight separate reactions. Unique molecular identifiers containing a 6-nucleotide sample barcode were introduced through template switching during cDNA synthesis. Amplification of TCRalpha and TCRbeta cDNA involved two nested PCRs of approximately 16 and 10 cycles, and each PCR was followed by bead purification. Before amplification, the cDNA was treated with uracil DNA-glycosylase and purified using the QIAquick PCR purification kit. In the second PCR, Illumina TruSeq-compatible adapters and sample-specific barcodes were added. TapeStation and Qubit were used to check library quality and concentration, and roughly 4.8 ng of each library went into the pool. The pooled libraries were sequenced with 2 x 100 bp reads and custom sequencing primers on an Illumina HiSeq2500 single-index Rapid Run. The original methods were these. MiGEC version 1.2.6 was used for UMI-based consensus assembly to correct PCR and sequencing errors. V(D)J alignment, clonotype assembly and CDR3 extraction were performed with MiXCR version 2.1.1. Normalisation of gene usage, clonotype sharing and MAIT/NKT TCR abundance was achieved by analysing the top 1000, 10 000 and 20 000 clonotypes per sample. Diversity was computed as the inverse Simpson index with the vegan R package after downsampling to 27 000 UMIs. Paired Mann-Whitney U tests were applied to discordant twin pairs, with Benjamini-Hochberg correction for multiple testing. Each CDR3 protein sequence appears as one entry after TCRdb reprocessed the reads, and no DNA is included. The V and J calls, along with clone size, are taken from TCRdb and not from the paper's own processing. The sample's own table lists 400,000 or so distinct CDR3 sequences. The top ten clonotypes cover approximately 2.4% of the sample.

These data come from a study of monozygotic twins with inflammatory bowel disease (dated by TCRdb to about 2019). Background for the entire study: The complete study included about 30 monozygotic twin pairs: 19 IBD-discordant Danish pairs and nine German pairs, of which four were IBD-concordant and five were IBD-discordant. The search for disease-associated traits relied mainly on comparing IBD patients with their genetically identical healthy co-twins within discordant pairs. Each individual had, on average, about 151 000 unique TCRalpha sequences and 181 000 unique TCRbeta sequences available for analysis. Results the study describes overall, beyond this receptor: IBD patients had lower TCRbeta repertoire diversity, measured by the inverse Simpson index, than their healthy co-twins. Because patients received different immunosuppressive treatments, the repertoires may have picked up extra background noise and variability between individuals. Fewer clonotypes were shared with other individuals by IBD patients than by healthy twins, most markedly in patients showing signs of disease activity. Repertoire similarity did not differ between concordant and discordant twins, possibly due to limited statistical power. Different T cell subtypes could not be distinguished in the analysis. No single strong signal or clonotype linked to IBD turned up in the results, so the idea that one exists was not supported.

From each donor, a 2.5 ml peripheral blood sample was drawn into PAXgene tubes and stored at -80 degrees C. Without T cell sorting, total RNA was isolated from whole blood using the PAXgene blood miRNA kit on an automated QIAcube. Peripheral blood from monozygotic twin pairs concordant or discordant for inflammatory bowel disease was subjected to deep TCRalpha and TCRbeta repertoire profiling with unique molecular barcoding. Smoking habits were recorded for all twin pairs, and each individual was classified as a current, former or never smoker. From the germline V gene, CDR1 is SGHDT and CDR2 is YYEEEE. The CDR3 runs 13 amino acids, cysteine and phenylalanine included. No DNA has been recorded.

The receptor's source is a human donor with ulcerative colitis or Crohn's disease, or a healthy co-twin of an affected twin (not recorded which). The specimen was blood. The rearrangement joined TRBV5-6 to TRBJ1-2. The CDR3 reads CASSLQTVRGYTF.